This T cell receptor beta chain was recorded in a study of blood T cell repertoires in COVID-19. Whole-study context: Whether acute or convalescent, the COVID-19 samples came from the United States, Italy and Spain. From T cells, B-cell-depleted T cells, or PBMCs came the material, which was cDNA or gDNA.

Trimming pared 2 bases from V and 5 bases from J, leaving 13 bases between. The CDR3 spans 14 residues. The germline V gene encodes CDR1 SGDLS and CDR2 YYNGEE. Per the original methods: Estimation of nucleated cell counts relied on the amplification of reference gene primers. Data came from immunoSEQ multiplex PCR; TCRdb stores just in-frame clones and leaves some out. The V and J calls and clone size were taken over from that table, and D and trimming were inferred from the DNA. The table lists 160,000 or so clones, roughly 89% of them singletons. This receptor was obtained from a woman aged 50 to 65 with acute or convalescent COVID-19. V gene TRBV9 combines with J gene TRBJ2-5, with no clear D. Sequencing was done on a sample of peripheral blood. This CDR3 reads CASSVISSDETQYF. CDR3 coding DNA: TGTGCCAGCAGCGTTATAAGTAGTGATGAGACCCAGTACTTC. Combining the CDR3 with reference TRBV9 and TRBJ2-5 gives the whole variable domain DSGVTQTPKHLITATGQRVTLRCSPRSGDLSVYWYQQSLDQGLQFLIQYYNGEERAKGNILERFSAQQFPDLHSELNLSSLELGDSALYFCASSVISSDETQYFGPGTRLLVL.